What follows are 27 T cell receptor beta chains derived from one specimen sequenced in a study of blood T cell repertoires in COVID-19. The table came from immunoSEQ multiplex PCR; TCRdb's copy has only in-frame clones and leaves some out. Found here are about 86,000 clones, 75% to 90% of them singletons; the top ten hold 1% to 1.5%. Sequences were obtained from PBMCs or T cells enriched from blood (not recorded which). These receptors were obtained from a woman between 50 and 59 years old with acute COVID-19.

This chain uses TRBV7-2 with TRBJ1-1; TRBD1 is a possible D gene (6 bases). Germline assignment: CDR1 SGHTA and CDR2 FQGNSA. The CDR3 length is 11 residues. The V end was cut by 6 bases, the J end by 8 bases, with 10 bases between. The CDR3 DNA reads as TGTGCCAGCAGGCGTACAGGGGAAGCTTTCTTT. This codes for CASRRTGEAFF.

CDR3 DNA sequence: TGTGCCAGCAGCTTGGCTAGCGGTAGCGGCTACGAGCAGTACTTC. Amino acid sequence: CASSLASGSGYEQYF. V usage is TRBV11-2 and J usage is TRBJ2-7, with 7 bases aligning to TRBD2. V trimming: 3 bases; J trimming: 3 bases; junction bases outside the gene matches: 8. The CDR3 sequence is 15 residues long. The germline V gene has CDR1 SGHAT and CDR2 FQNNGV.

The chain is built from TRBV21-1 and TRBJ2-1; TRBD2, the table's D call, was not compared with the DNA. TRBV21-1 is listed as a pseudogene. CDR3 length equals 18 residues. The CDR3 loop reads CASSKGPEAGGPYNEQFF. DNA for the CDR3: TGTGCCAGCAGCAAAGGTCCCGAGGCGGGAGGGCCCTACAATGAGCAGTTCTTC.

This sequence joins TRBV18 and TRBJ1-4, with no clear D. The germline CDR1 and CDR2 sequences are KGHSH and LQKENI. The CDR3 spans 13 residues. The V gene lost 2 bases and the J gene lost 4 bases, with 5 bases spanning the gap. The DNA of the CDR3 is TGTGCCAGCTCACCAGTTAATAATGAAAAACTGTTTTTT. Its protein product is CASSPVNNEKLFF. Combining the CDR3 with reference TRBV18 and TRBJ1-4 gives the whole variable domain NAGVMQNPRHLVRRRGQEARLRCSPMKGHSHVYWYRQLPEEGLKFMVYLQKENIIDESGMPKERFSAEFPKEGPSILRIQQVVRGDSAAYFCASSPVNNEKLFFGSGTQLSVL.

The gene calls are TRBV30 and TRBJ2-5, with 13 positions matching TRBD2. The CDR3 has 17 amino acids. V dropped 3 bases and J dropped 2; count of bases not matched to a gene: 9. Germline CDR1 reads GTSNPN; CDR2 reads SVGIG (reference sequence). CDR3 nucleotides: TGTGCCTGGAGGTTGGGACTAGCGGGGACAATACAAGAGACCCAGTACTTC. This sequence encodes CAWRLGLAGTIQETQYF.

This sequence joins TRBV19 and TRBJ2-1; unclear D gene. The germline V gene encodes CDR1 LNHDA and CDR2 SQIVND (reference sequence). The length of the CDR3 is 15 residues. V gave up 4 bases and J gave up 0 bases, with 10 bases separating them. In nucleotides, the CDR3 is TGTGCCAGTAGTAATGGCGGCTTCTCCTACAATGAGCAGTTCTTC. This codes for CASSNGGFSYNEQFF.

The chain couples TRBV12-3 or TRBV12-4 to TRBJ1-6, with D possibly matching TRBD1 (6 bases). Trimming removed 1 base at V and 10 bases at J, with 8 bases between. CDR3 length equals 13 residues. In nucleotides, the CDR3 is TGTGCCAGCAGTTTAGAAAGGGGGTCACCCCTCCACTTT. The encoded protein is CASSLERGSPLHF.

The chain carries TRBV5-1 and TRBJ1-4; D uncertain. With 1 base removed from V and 6 bases from J, the gap between germline ends came to 7 bases. The germline CDR1 and CDR2 sequences are SGHRS and YFSETQ. The CDR3 covers 13 residues. In DNA, the CDR3 is TGCGCCAGCAGCTTGCGCCAGGATGAAAAACTGTTTTTT. Residues: CASSLRQDEKLFF. The complete variable domain, with remaining parts taken from reference TRBV5-1 and TRBJ1-4, reads KAGVTQTPRYLIKTRGQQVTLSCSPISGHRSVSWYQQTPGQGLQFLFEYFSETQRNKGNFPGRFSGRQFSNSRSEMNVSTLELGDSALYLCASSLRQDEKLFFGSGTQLSVL.

The chain uses TRBV19 and TRBJ1-3; 7 nucleotides match TRBD1. CDR3 length: 15 amino acids. CDR1 is LNHDA and CDR2 is SQIVND in the germline V gene (reference sequence). With V trimmed by 5 bases and J by 0 bases, 4 bases remained unmatched. CDR3 sequence: CASSAPGGSGNTIYF. The CDR3 nucleotides read TGTGCCAGTAGTGCACCAGGGGGCTCTGGAAACACCATATATTTT.

The chain recombines TRBV9 with TRBJ1-1; 8 nucleotides align to TRBD1. V was clipped by 3 bases and J by 8 bases; unmatched bases: 6. The germline V gene has CDR1 SGDLS and CDR2 YYNGEE. This CDR3 region has 13 residues. DNA of the CDR3: TGTGCCAGCAGCGCCAACTACAGGGGGGAAGCTTTCTTT. It specifies CASSANYRGEAFF.

This chain links TRBV7-2 with TRBJ1-2, with TRBD1 identical over 8 bases. Germline CDR1 reads SGHTA; CDR2 reads FQGNSA. The CDR3 has 12 amino acids. V lost 6 bases to trimming and J lost 6 bases; unmatched junction nucleotides: 3. This CDR3 is CASSLQGDGYTF. CDR3 DNA sequence: TGTGCCAGCAGTTTACAGGGGGATGGCTACACCTTC.

The chain couples TRBV6-2 or TRBV6-3 to TRBJ2-2; D call uncertain. V was clipped by 2 bases and J by 4 bases, with 23 bases between them. The CDR3 consists of 19 residues. The germline V gene has CDR1 MNHEY and CDR2 SVGEGT. This chain's CDR3 is CASSYPLTDISLPTGELFF. CDR3 sequence (DNA): TGTGCCAGCAGTTACCCTTTAACCGACATCTCCCTTCCCACCGGGGAGCTGTTTTTT.

The chain carries TRBV11-2 and TRBJ2-5, with a possible D match to TRBD2 (6 bases). Germline V gives CDR1 SGHAT, CDR2 FQNNGV. The CDR3 covers 14 residues. Trimming pared 0 bases from V and 6 bases from J, leaving 11 bases between. Here the CDR3 DNA reads TGTGCCAGCAGCTTAGAGACTAGAGGCAAGACCCAGTACTTC. Translating it yields CASSLETRGKTQYF.

This clone occurred a few times. The chain combines TRBV3-1 (or the pseudogene TRBV3-2) with TRBJ1-1; 10 bases match TRBD1. The trim removed 6 bases at V and 4 bases at J, leaving 8 bases unmatched. This CDR3 spans 15 amino acids. CDR1 and CDR2 (germline): LGHDT, YNNKEL (reference sequence). DNA for the CDR3: TGTGCCAGCAGGACAGGGGGCGCAGACGGCACTGAAGCTTTCTTT. Translation: CASRTGGADGTEAFF.

This clone was counted ten times or more. The chain couples TRBV9 to TRBJ2-3; D remains ambiguous. V was pared by 4 bases and J by 3 bases, with 18 bases between. CDR3 length equals 16 residues. The V gene's germline CDR1 is SGDLS and CDR2 YYNGEE. This CDR3 is CASSSRPGGSTDTQYF. Here the CDR3 DNA reads TGTGCCAGCAGCTCCCGCCCGGGTGGGTCGACAGATACGCAGTATTTT.

This chain connects TRBV2 to TRBJ1-6; possible D gene TRBD1, 6 bases. The V end lost 1 base, the J end lost 9 bases, and 28 bases lay between the germline ends. Germline loops: CDR1 SNHLY, CDR2 FYNNEI. This CDR3 region has 20 residues. The CDR3 reads CASSEGGYWTAPYYGSPLHF. For the CDR3, the DNA is TGTGCCAGCAGTGAAGGTGGATATTGGACAGCCCCTTACTACGGTTCACCCCTCCACTTT.

The rearrangement uses TRBV6-5 and TRBJ2-2, with TRBD2 matching 16 bases. There are 15 residues in the CDR3. With V trimmed by 9 bases and J by 6 bases, 4 bases remained unmatched. Per germline, CDR1 MNHEY and CDR2 SVGAGI. The CDR3 here is CARGGLAGGAGELFF. CDR3 nucleotide sequence: TGTGCCAGGGGGGGACTAGCGGGAGGGGCCGGGGAGCTGTTTTTT.

This sequence joins TRBV3-1 (or the pseudogene TRBV3-2) and TRBJ1-4; a weak D match, TRBD1 (5 bases). The CDR3 is 16 amino acids. Germline V gene data show CDR1 as LGHDT and CDR2 as YNNKEL (reference sequence). Trimming left V 0 bases short and J 8 bases short, with 16 bases between. For the CDR3, the DNA is TGTGCCAGCAGCCAAGATCGGCAGGGAAGCAACGAAAAACTGTTTTTT. This gives the protein CASSQDRQGSNEKLFF.

This clone was seen once. The chain has TRBV19 and TRBJ1-6; D gene uncertain. V lost 8 bases to trimming and J lost 8 bases, with 10 bases between them. From germline, CDR1 is LNHDA and CDR2 SQIVND (reference sequence). The CDR3 loop spans 12 amino acids. CDR3 nucleotides: TGTGCCAGTTCTACGGGTTATTCACCCCTCCACTTT. It translates to CASSTGYSPLHF.

The CDR3 bases are TGTGCCAGCTTGGATCAGGTTAACAATAATTCACCCCTCCACTTT. Protein: CASLDQVNNNSPLHF. The chain employs TRBV7-2 and TRBJ1-6; no reliable D call. This CDR3 region has 15 residues. V shed 8 bases and J shed 5 bases, with 16 bases lying between them. CDR1 and CDR2 (germline): SGHTA, FQGNSA.

V is TRBV11-3 and J is TRBJ1-1, with D perhaps matching TRBD1 (6 bases). The CDR3 sequence is 13 residues long. The V and J ends lost 5 bases and 10 bases respectively, with 17 bases between them. The germline V gene has CDR1 SGHNT and CDR2 YENEEA. CDR3 coding DNA: TGTGCCAGCAGCCCGGACAGCACTAAAGGAGCTTTCTTT. Its protein product is CASSPDSTKGAFF.

The chain joins TRBV6-2 or TRBV6-3 to TRBJ2-1; a weak D match, TRBD1 (5 bases). Trimming pared 0 bases from V and 9 bases from J, leaving 12 bases between. CDR1 is MNHEY and CDR2 is SVGEGT in the germline V gene. The CDR3 contains 14 residues. The CDR3 DNA reads TGTGCCAGCAGTTACTCGCAAGGGGCAAGTGAGCAGTTCTTC. Protein: CASSYSQGASEQFF.

J is TRBJ2-1 and V is TRBV27; unclear D gene. The CDR3 loop spans 12 amino acids. The V end lost 8 bases, the J end lost 7 bases, and 12 bases lay between the germline ends. Per germline, CDR1 MNHEY and CDR2 SMNVEV (reference sequence). This CDR3 reads CASRLGVNEQFF. As DNA, the CDR3 is TGTGCCAGCCGCCTAGGAGTAAATGAGCAGTTCTTC.

The chain recombines TRBV6-5 with TRBJ1-2; D gene unclear. This CDR3 contains 12 residues. V gave up 10 bases and J gave up 8 bases, with 17 bases separating them. Looked up from germline, CDR1 is MNHEY and CDR2 is SVGAGI. The CDR3 DNA is TGTGCCACCGTTACGGGTGGAAGGGGCTACACCTTC. Translating it yields CATVTGGRGYTF.

This clone turned up a few times. In DNA, the CDR3 is TGTGCCAGCAGCTCTCTAGGGACCCAGTACTTC. This codes for CASSSLGTQYF. The chain employs TRBV6-2 or TRBV6-3 and TRBJ2-5; no clear D. The CDR3 runs to 11 residues. Trimming took off 6 bases at V and 7 bases at J, with 9 bases between the two ends. The germline gives CDR1 MNHEY, CDR2 SVGEGT.

V and J are TRBV5-4 and TRBJ1-4; 8 nucleotides align to TRBD1. The germline gives CDR1 SGHNT, CDR2 YYREEE (reference sequence). With V trimmed by 4 bases and J by 5 bases, 7 bases remained unmatched. This CDR3 region has 15 residues. The CDR3 DNA is TGTGCCAGCAGCCCTGGACAGGGCCTAAATGAAAAACTGTTTTTT. Protein sequence: CASSPGQGLNEKLFF.

This clone is a singleton in its sample. The gene calls are TRBV5-6 and TRBJ2-7; TRBD1 matches at 7 bases. V dropped 2 bases and J dropped 5; count of bases not matched to a gene: 13. Germline CDR1 SGHDT, CDR2 YYEEEE. The CDR3 sequence is 16 residues long. The CDR3 nucleotides are TGTGCCAGCAGCTTCGGGATCACAGGGGCTAACAACGAGCAGTACTTC. This encodes CASSFGITGANNEQYF.